The 20 T cell receptor beta chains presented below share a single source sample, sequenced in a study of T-cell memory formation after mild COVID-19. TCRdb reprocessed the 5' RACE reads with MiXCR, giving one entry per CDR3 protein. The data show hundreds of thousands of distinct CDR3 sequences, with 15% seen just once and around 2.2% held by the top ten. The specimen was PBMCs or a T cell subset sorted from them (not recorded which). The receptors originated from an adult woman who had mild COVID-19 (a few samples of this study predate the infection). Cell type and time point are not known.

This clonotype was counted a few times. The chain has TRBV5-4 and TRBJ2-1, with D unclear. CDR3 length equals 12 residues. Per the germline V gene, CDR1 is SGHNT and CDR2 is YYREEE (reference sequence). V was pared by 1 base and J by 6 bases, with 5 bases between. The CDR3 nucleotides read TGTGCCAGCAGCTTGAATGTCAATGAGCAGTTCTTC. Encoded protein: CASSLNVNEQFF.

The table lists this clonotype with a few counts. The CDR3 is CASSARRDYDGYTF. CDR3 DNA: TGTGCCAGCAGCGCCCGCCGGGACTACGATGGCTACACCTTC. The chain uses TRBV6-6 and TRBJ1-2; perhaps TRBD1 as D (5 bases). V was shortened by 6 bases and J by 6 bases, with 17 bases between the two germline ends. The CDR3 covers 14 residues. Germline V gives CDR1 MNHNY, CDR2 SVGAGI (reference sequence).

This clonotype was seen a few times. This chain links TRBV6-1 with TRBJ1-5; 9 positions match TRBD1. The J segment lost 0 bases and the V segment lost 6 bases, leaving 3 bases of the junction unmatched. Germline V CDR1 and CDR2: MNHNS, SASEGT. The CDR3 has 15 residues. CDR3 in amino acids: CASRGQGTSNQPQHF. In DNA, the CDR3 is TGTGCCAGCAGGGGACAGGGTACTAGCAATCAGCCCCAGCATTTT.

The chain couples TRBV11-2 to TRBJ2-3, with 10 bases lining up with TRBD2. The CDR3 covers 17 residues. Germline V CDR1 and CDR2: SGHAT, FQNNGV. The junction had 8 bases not matched to a gene; V was cut back by 5 bases and J by 0 bases. The CDR3 loop reads CASSPDGLAVSTDTQYF. In DNA, the CDR3 is TGTGCCAGCAGCCCAGACGGACTAGCGGTTAGCACAGATACGCAGTATTTT.

This clonotype was detected only a few times. This chain connects TRBV30 to TRBJ2-1, with 11 positions matching TRBD2. The germline V gene encodes CDR1 GTSNPN and CDR2 SVGIG (reference sequence). J gave up 9 bases and V 5 bases, and 9 bases lay outside the gene matches. The CDR3 loop spans 14 amino acids. The CDR3 sequence: CAWALAGVYSEQFF. The CDR3 DNA reads as TGTGCCTGGGCACTAGCGGGAGTATATAGTGAGCAGTTCTTC.

This clonotype appeared a few times. The chain joins TRBV4-1 to TRBJ2-4; 8 positions match TRBD2. Trimming at V came to 4 bases and at J to 8 bases, leaving 4 bases not matched to a gene. The CDR3 consists of 13 residues. CDR1 is MGHRA and CDR2 is YSYEKL in the germline V gene. The CDR3 is CASSLAGNDIQYF. As DNA, the CDR3 is TGCGCCAGCAGCCTAGCGGGGAACGACATTCAGTACTTC.

This clonotype was observed a handful of times. This sequence joins TRBV5-4 and TRBJ2-3, with 13 bases identical to TRBD2. After removal of 2 bases from V and 6 bases from J, the junction contained 6 bases not matched to a gene. Germline loops: CDR1 SGHNT, CDR2 YYREEE (reference sequence). The CDR3 covers 16 residues. CDR3: CASSFGTSGALDTQYF. The CDR3 DNA reads TGTGCCAGCAGCTTTGGGACTAGCGGGGCCTTGGATACGCAGTATTTT.

V usage is TRBV2 and J usage is TRBJ1-5; possible D gene TRBD1, 6 bases. V lost 4 bases and J 7 bases, leaving 17 bases between the germline ends. The CDR3 is 15 residues long. Germline V gives CDR1 SNHLY, CDR2 FYNNEI. The CDR3 reads CASSADRQRRQPQHF. The CDR3 nucleotides are TGTGCCAGCAGTGCCGACAGGCAGCGGCGGCAGCCCCAGCATTTT.

The chain recombines TRBV28 with TRBJ2-3; 9 bases fit TRBD1. The germline V gene encodes CDR1 MDHEN and CDR2 SYDVKM. This CDR3 is built from 13 residues. The junction had 3 bases not matched to a gene; V was cut back by 8 bases and J by 3 bases. The CDR3 nucleotides are TGTGCCAGCCGGGACAGGGTAACAGATACGCAGTATTTT. Encoded protein: CASRDRVTDTQYF.

The chain employs TRBV5-1 and TRBJ2-2; possibly TRBD1 or TRBD2 for D (6 bases each). The CDR3 totals 15 residues. Per the germline V gene, CDR1 is SGHRS and CDR2 is YFSETQ. Between the trimmed V and J ends, which lost 5 bases and 5 bases, there was a span of 16 bases. CDR3 coding DNA: TGCGCCAGCAGAAGACAGGCCGGAGGGACCGGGGAGCTGTTTTTT. As protein: CASRRQAGGTGELFF. Full variable domain (missing parts from reference TRBV5-1 and TRBJ2-2): KAGVTQTPRYLIKTRGQQVTLSCSPISGHRSVSWYQQTPGQGLQFLFEYFSETQRNKGNFPGRFSGRQFSNSRSEMNVSTLELGDSALYLCASRRQAGGTGELFFGEGSRLTVL.

The V gene is TRBV12-3 or TRBV12-4, the J gene TRBJ1-6; D not resolved. V lost 1 base to trimming and J lost 5 bases, with 3 bases between them. The CDR3 is 13 amino acids. The CDR3 region has the DNA TGTGCCAGCAGTTTAGAGGATAATTCACCCCTCCACTTT. As protein: CASSLEDNSPLHF.

The V call is TRBV29-1, the J call TRBJ1-2; D unclear. Germline V lookup: CDR1 SQVTM, CDR2 ANQGSEA. The CDR3 loop spans 14 amino acids. V was clipped by 3 bases and J by 2 bases, with 13 bases between them. The CDR3 loop is CSVDRGARNYGYTF. Written as DNA, the CDR3 is TGCAGCGTTGATCGTGGTGCTCGCAACTATGGCTACACCTTC.

This clonotype has at least ten counts. The genes are TRBV6-5 and TRBJ2-5; the D is unclear. Trimming took 3 bases from V and 4 from J, leaving 12 bases between them. Germline V lookup: CDR1 MNHEY, CDR2 SVGAGI. The CDR3 has 14 residues. The CDR3 reads CASSYYVGSETQYF. The CDR3 DNA is TGTGCCAGCAGTTATTACGTGGGGTCAGAGACCCAGTACTTC.

This clonotype showed up just a few times. The chain employs TRBV20-1 and TRBJ2-5, with D uncertain. Between the trimmed V and J ends, which lost 3 bases and 3 bases, there was a span of 2 bases. The CDR3 has 10 residues. Germline CDR1 is DFQATT and CDR2 is SNEGSKA (reference sequence). CDR3 sequence reads: CSASEETQYF. For the CDR3, the DNA is TGCAGTGCTAGTGAAGAGACCCAGTACTTC.

The J gene is TRBJ1-4, the V gene TRBV12-3 or TRBV12-4; the D is unclear. CDR3 length equals 14 residues. The V and J ends lost 7 bases and 7 bases respectively, with 16 bases between them. The CDR3 sequence: CASTFSGVGEKLFF. In DNA form, the CDR3 reads TGTGCCAGCACCTTCTCCGGGGTTGGTGAAAAACTGTTTTTT.

This clonotype was recorded a few times. The chain recombines TRBV7-2 with TRBJ2-4; D uncertain. Germline CDR1 reads SGHTA; CDR2 reads FQGNSA. The CDR3 runs 15 residues. The germline V and J ends were trimmed by 5 bases and 2 bases, with 13 bases remaining between them. CDR3 residues: CASSRPGSPKNIQYF. The CDR3 coding sequence is TGTGCCAGCAGCCGCCCCGGGTCCCCCAAAAACATTCAGTACTTC.

This clonotype has at least ten counts. V and J are TRBV7-2 and TRBJ2-1; 8 nucleotides agree with TRBD2. The junction had 7 bases not matched to a gene; V was cut back by 1 base and J by 11 bases. CDR3 length equals 14 residues. CDR1 is SGHTA and CDR2 is FQGNSA in the germline V gene. CDR3 sequence (DNA): TGTGCCAGCAGCTTAGGGACTCTAGCGGGCCAGCAGTTCTTC. This gives the protein CASSLGTLAGQQFF.

This clonotype was detected only a few times. The J gene is TRBJ1-2, the V gene TRBV5-4; TRBD1 is a possible D gene (6 bases). Germline V CDR1 and CDR2: SGHNT, YYREEE (reference sequence). The V gene lost 6 bases and the J gene lost 2 bases, with 17 bases spanning the gap. This CDR3 is 15 amino acids long. This CDR3 reads CASTLPGGANYGYTF. CDR3 DNA sequence: TGTGCCAGCACCCTGCCCGGGGGCGCGAACTATGGCTACACCTTC.

V and J are TRBV19 and TRBJ2-6; TRBD2 is a possible D gene (5 bases). V was shortened by 5 bases and J by 6 bases, with 14 bases between the two germline ends. Germline V gene data show CDR1 as LNHDA and CDR2 as SQIVND (reference sequence). This CDR3 is built from 15 residues. CDR3 residues: CASSEGSGLANVLTF. CDR3 nucleotide sequence: TGTGCCAGTAGTGAGGGATCAGGTTTGGCCAACGTCCTGACTTTC.

This clonotype was detected only a few times. The chain employs TRBV2 and TRBJ1-1; D not resolved. Germline CDR1 SNHLY, CDR2 FYNNEI. V was clipped by 3 bases and J by 9 bases, with 11 bases between them. The CDR3 is made up of 12 amino acids. The CDR3 DNA reads as TGTGCCAGCAGTGATGCCCCCCCTCAAGCTTTCTTT. This gives the protein CASSDAPPQAFF.